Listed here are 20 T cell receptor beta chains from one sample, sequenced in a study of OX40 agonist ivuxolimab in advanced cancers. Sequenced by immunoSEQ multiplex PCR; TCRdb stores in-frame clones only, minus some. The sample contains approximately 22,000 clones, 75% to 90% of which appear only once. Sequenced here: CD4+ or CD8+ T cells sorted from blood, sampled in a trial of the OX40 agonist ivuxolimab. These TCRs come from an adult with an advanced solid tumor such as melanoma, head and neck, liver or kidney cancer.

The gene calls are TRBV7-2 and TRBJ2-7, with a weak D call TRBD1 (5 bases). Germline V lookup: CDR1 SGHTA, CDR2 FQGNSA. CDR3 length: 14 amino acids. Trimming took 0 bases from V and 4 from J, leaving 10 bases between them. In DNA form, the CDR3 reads TGTGCCAGCAGCTTAGCAGGGGTAGGGTACGAGCAGTACTTC. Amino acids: CASSLAGVGYEQYF. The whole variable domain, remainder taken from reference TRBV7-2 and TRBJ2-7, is GAGVSQSPSNKVTEKGKDVELRCDPISGHTALYWYRQSLGQGLEFLIYFQGNSAPDKSGLPSDRFSAERTGGSVSTLTIQRTQQEDSAVYLCASSLAGVGYEQYFGPGTRLTVT.

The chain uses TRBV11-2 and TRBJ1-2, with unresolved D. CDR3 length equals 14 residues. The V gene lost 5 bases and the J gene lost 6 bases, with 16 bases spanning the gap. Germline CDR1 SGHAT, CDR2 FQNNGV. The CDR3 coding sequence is TGTGCCAGCAGCCAAGACCGGGGAAGGGATGGCTACACCTTC. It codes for CASSQDRGRDGYTF.

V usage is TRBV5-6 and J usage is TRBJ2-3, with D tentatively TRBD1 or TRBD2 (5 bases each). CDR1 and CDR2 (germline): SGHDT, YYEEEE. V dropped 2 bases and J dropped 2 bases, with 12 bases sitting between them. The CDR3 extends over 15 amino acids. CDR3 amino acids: CASSFRDPATDTQYF. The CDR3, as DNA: TGTGCCAGCAGCTTCCGGGACCCCGCCACAGATACGCAGTATTTT. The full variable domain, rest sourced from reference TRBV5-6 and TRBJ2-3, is DAGVTQSPTHLIKTRGQQVTLRCSPKSGHDTVSWYQQALGQGPQFIFQYYEEEERQRGNFPDRFSGHQFPNYSSELNVNALLLGDSALYLCASSFRDPATDTQYFGPGTRLTVL.

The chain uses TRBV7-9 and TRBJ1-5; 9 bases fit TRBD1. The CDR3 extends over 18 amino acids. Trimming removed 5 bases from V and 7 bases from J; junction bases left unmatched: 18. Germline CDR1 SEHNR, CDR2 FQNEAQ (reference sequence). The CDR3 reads CASSQSTVDRGGVQPQHF. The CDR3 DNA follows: TGTGCCAGCAGCCAATCGACTGTGGACAGGGGAGGGGTGCAGCCCCAGCATTTT. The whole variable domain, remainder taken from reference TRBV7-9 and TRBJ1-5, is DTGVSQNPRHKITKRGQNVTFRCDPISEHNRLYWYRQTLGQGPEFLTYFQNEAQLEKSRLLSDRFSAERPKGSFSTLEIQRTEQGDSAMYLCASSQSTVDRGGVQPQHFGDGTRLSIL.

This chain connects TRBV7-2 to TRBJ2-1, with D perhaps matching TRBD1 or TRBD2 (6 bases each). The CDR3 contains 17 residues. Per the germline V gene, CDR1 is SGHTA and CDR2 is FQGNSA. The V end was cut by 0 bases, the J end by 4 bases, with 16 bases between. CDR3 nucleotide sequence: TGTGCCAGCAGCTTAGCGGCGGTAGGGGGGTATTACAATGAGCAGTTCTTC. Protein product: CASSLAAVGGYYNEQFF.

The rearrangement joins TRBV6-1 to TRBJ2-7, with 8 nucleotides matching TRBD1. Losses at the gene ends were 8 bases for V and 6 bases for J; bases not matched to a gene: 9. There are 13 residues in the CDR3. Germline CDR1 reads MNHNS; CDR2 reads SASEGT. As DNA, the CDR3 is TGTGCCAGCGGAGGACAGGGAATCGGCGAGCAGTACTTC. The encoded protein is CASGGQGIGEQYF.

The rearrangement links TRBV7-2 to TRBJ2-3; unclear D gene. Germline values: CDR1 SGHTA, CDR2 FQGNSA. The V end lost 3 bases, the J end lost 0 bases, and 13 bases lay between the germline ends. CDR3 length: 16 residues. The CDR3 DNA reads TGTGCCAGCAGCTTTTGGGGTCGTTATAGCACAGATACGCAGTATTTT. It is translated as CASSFWGRYSTDTQYF.

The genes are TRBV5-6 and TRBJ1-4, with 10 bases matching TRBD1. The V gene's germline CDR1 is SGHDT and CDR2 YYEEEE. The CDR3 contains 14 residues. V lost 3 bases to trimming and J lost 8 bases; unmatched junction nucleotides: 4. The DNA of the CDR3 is TGTGCCAGCAGCTACGGGACAGGGGAAGAAAAACTGTTTTTT. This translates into CASSYGTGEEKLFF.

CDR3 DNA: TGTGCCATCAGTGAGACAGGGCATAGAGGCGAGCAGTACTTC. This translates into CAISETGHRGEQYF. The chain combines TRBV10-3 with TRBJ2-7; TRBD1 is a possible D gene (6 bases). The CDR3 has 14 residues. Per germline, CDR1 ENHRY and CDR2 SYGVKD. The V and J ends lost 2 bases and 6 bases respectively, with 14 bases between them.

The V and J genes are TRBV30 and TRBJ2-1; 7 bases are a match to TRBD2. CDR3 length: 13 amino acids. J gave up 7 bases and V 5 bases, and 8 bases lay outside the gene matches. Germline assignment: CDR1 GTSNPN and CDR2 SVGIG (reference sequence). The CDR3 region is CAWAGVERNEQFF. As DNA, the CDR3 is TGTGCCTGGGCGGGGGTCGAGAGGAATGAGCAGTTCTTC. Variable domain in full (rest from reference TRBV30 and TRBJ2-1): SQTIHQWPATLVQPVGSPLSLECTVEGTSNPNLYWYRQAAGRGLQLLFYSVGIGQISSEVPQNLSASRPQDRQFILSSKKLLLSDSGFYLCAWAGVERNEQFFGPGTRLTVL.

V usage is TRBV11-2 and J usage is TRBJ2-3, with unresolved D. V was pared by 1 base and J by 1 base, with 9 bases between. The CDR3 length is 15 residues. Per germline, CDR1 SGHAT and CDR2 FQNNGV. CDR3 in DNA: TGTGCCAGCAGCTTAGTCGGCCAGGGCACAGATACGCAGTATTTT. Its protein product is CASSLVGQGTDTQYF.

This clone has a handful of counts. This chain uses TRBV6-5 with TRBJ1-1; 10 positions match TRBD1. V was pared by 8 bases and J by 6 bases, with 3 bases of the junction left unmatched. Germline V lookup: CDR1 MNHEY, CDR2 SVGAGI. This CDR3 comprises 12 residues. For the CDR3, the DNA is TGTGCCAGCCGGGACAGGGGACCTGAAGCTTTCTTT. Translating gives CASRDRGPEAFF.

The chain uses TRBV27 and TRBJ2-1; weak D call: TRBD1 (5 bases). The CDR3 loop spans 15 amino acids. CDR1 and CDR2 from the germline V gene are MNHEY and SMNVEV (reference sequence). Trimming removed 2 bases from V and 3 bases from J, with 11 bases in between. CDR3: CASSLQGGFYNEQFF. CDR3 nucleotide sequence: TGTGCCAGCAGTTTACAGGGCGGTTTCTACAATGAGCAGTTCTTC.

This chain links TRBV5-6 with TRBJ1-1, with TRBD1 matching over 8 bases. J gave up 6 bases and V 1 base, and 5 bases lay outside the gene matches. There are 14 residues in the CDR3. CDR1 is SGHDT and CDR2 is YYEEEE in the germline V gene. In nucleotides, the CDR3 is TGTGCCAGCAGCTTGCGCCGGACAGGGTCTGAAGCTTTCTTT. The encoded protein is CASSLRRTGSEAFF.

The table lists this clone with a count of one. CDR3 in amino acids: CASSIGGGYTDTQYF. In nucleotides, the CDR3 is TGTGCCAGTAGTATAGGCGGCGGTTACACAGATACGCAGTATTTT. V usage is TRBV19 and J usage is TRBJ2-3, with D uncertain. Trimming shortened V by 1 base and J by 2 bases, and 10 bases separated the two germline ends. Germline V gene data show CDR1 as LNHDA and CDR2 as SQIVND (reference sequence). The CDR3 runs to 15 residues.

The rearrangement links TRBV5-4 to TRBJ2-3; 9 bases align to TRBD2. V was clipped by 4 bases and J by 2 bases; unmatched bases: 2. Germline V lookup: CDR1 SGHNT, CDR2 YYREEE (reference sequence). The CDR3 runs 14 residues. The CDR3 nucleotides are TGTGCCAGCAGCGGGGGACTAGCCACAGATACGCAGTATTTT. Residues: CASSGGLATDTQYF.

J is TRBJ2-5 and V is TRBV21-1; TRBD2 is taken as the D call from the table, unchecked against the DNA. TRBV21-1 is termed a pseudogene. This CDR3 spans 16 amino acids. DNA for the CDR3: TGTGCCAGCAGCTCTCCGGGGACTACCGACTGTCAAGAGCAGTACTTC. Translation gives CASSSPGTTDCQEQYF.

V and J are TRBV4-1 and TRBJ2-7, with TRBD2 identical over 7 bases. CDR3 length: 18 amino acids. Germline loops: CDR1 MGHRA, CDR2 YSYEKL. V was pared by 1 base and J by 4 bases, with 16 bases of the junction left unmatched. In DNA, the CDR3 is TGCGCCAGCAGCCAAGCCCCCGGGACTACCCTTTTAGTGTACGAGCAGTACTTC. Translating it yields CASSQAPGTTLLVYEQYF.

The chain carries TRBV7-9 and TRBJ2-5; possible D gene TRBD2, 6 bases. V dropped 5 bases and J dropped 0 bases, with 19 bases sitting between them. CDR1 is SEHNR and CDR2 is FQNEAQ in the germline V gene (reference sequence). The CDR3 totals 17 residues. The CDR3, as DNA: TGTGCCAGCAGCCAGGCCAGCGGGCGCGGGTACCAAGAGACCCAGTACTTC. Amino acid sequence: CASSQASGRGYQETQYF.

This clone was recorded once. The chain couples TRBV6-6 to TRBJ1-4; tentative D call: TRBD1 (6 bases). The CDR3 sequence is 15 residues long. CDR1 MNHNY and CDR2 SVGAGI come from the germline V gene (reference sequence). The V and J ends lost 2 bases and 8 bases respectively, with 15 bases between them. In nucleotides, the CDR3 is TGTGCCAGCAGTTACGGCTTCGGGGGCGCGGAAAAACTGTTTTTT. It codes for CASSYGFGGAEKLFF.